These 29 T cell receptor beta chains were all obtained from the same sample, sequenced in a study of blood T cell repertoires in COVID-19. The data were produced by immunoSEQ multiplex PCR, yet TCRdb's version contains in-frame clones alone and is incomplete. This table holds around 270,000 clones, 75% to 90% found once. The sequencing input was peripheral blood. These receptors were taken from a man between 35 and 55 years old with acute or convalescent COVID-19.

The V and J genes are TRBV5-4 and TRBJ2-6; D may be TRBD1 (6 bases). This CDR3 region has 14 residues. With 2 bases removed from V and 6 bases from J, the gap between germline ends came to 9 bases. Germline V CDR1 and CDR2: SGHNT, YYREEE (reference sequence). CDR3 in DNA: TGTGCCAGCAGCTTCAGGGGAAAGGCCAACGTCCTGACTTTC. This translates into CASSFRGKANVLTF.

The rearrangement links TRBV5-1 to TRBJ1-2; 8 positions agree with TRBD1. Germline V gene data show CDR1 as SGHRS and CDR2 as YFSETQ. The CDR3 has 14 residues. Trimming cost V 2 bases and J 2 bases; bases outside gene matches: 2. The CDR3 region is CASSFRQGNYGYTF. CDR3 coding DNA: TGCGCCAGCAGCTTTCGACAGGGGAACTATGGCTACACCTTC.

J is TRBJ1-6 and V is TRBV3-1 (or the pseudogene TRBV3-2); tentatively, D is TRBD1 (5 bases). This CDR3 is built from 16 residues. CDR1 and CDR2 (germline): LGHDT, YNNKEL (reference sequence). With 3 bases removed from V and 7 bases from J, the gap between germline ends came to 16 bases. The DNA of the CDR3 is TGTGCCAGCAGCCAGGGCTTCGGGGGGGTAAATTCACCCCTCCACTTT. Its protein product is CASSQGFGGVNSPLHF.

The V call is TRBV10-3, the J call TRBJ2-2; weak D call: TRBD2 (5 bases). From germline, CDR1 is ENHRY and CDR2 SYGVKD. This CDR3 is 16 amino acids long. The V end lost 0 bases, the J end lost 3 bases, and 11 bases lay between the germline ends. For the CDR3, the DNA is TGTGCCATCAGTGAGTCTTTATCGGGGTACACCGGGGAGCTGTTTTTT. Translation: CAISESLSGYTGELFF.

This sequence joins TRBV3-1 (or the pseudogene TRBV3-2) and TRBJ2-1; D not certain. The V end was cut by 4 bases, the J end by 7 bases, with 14 bases between. Looked up from germline, CDR1 is LGHDT and CDR2 is YNNKEL (reference sequence). This CDR3 has 14 residues. CDR3 residues: CASSPRLVVNEQFF. Written as DNA, the CDR3 is TGTGCCAGCAGCCCTCGACTGGTGGTGAATGAGCAGTTCTTC.

This clone was picked up a small number of times. This rearrangement joins TRBV5-6 to TRBJ1-5, with D unresolved. Germline V lookup: CDR1 SGHDT, CDR2 YYEEEE. V was clipped by 6 bases and J by 4 bases, with 11 bases between them. This CDR3 contains 13 residues. Here the CDR3 reads CASTLGRNQPQHF. In DNA, the CDR3 is TGTGCCAGCACCCTGGGGAGGAATCAGCCCCAGCATTTT.

The V and J genes are TRBV9 and TRBJ1-2; no clear D gene. With 4 bases removed from V and 0 bases from J, the gap between germline ends came to 4 bases. The germline gives CDR1 SGDLS, CDR2 YYNGEE. The CDR3 extends over 12 amino acids. CDR3 bases: TGTGCCAGCAGCTTAACTAACTATGGCTACACCTTC. Amino acid sequence: CASSLTNYGYTF.

The chain links TRBV5-1 to TRBJ1-1, with D possibly TRBD1 on 5 matching bases. Trimming removed 0 bases from V and 11 bases from J, with 17 bases in between. The CDR3 is 14 residues long. Germline CDR1 is SGHRS and CDR2 is YFSETQ. The CDR3 DNA is TGCGCCAGCAGCTTGGTGGCAGGACAAGCCGAGGCTTTCTTT. Translated: CASSLVAGQAEAFF.

This chain connects TRBV3-1 (or the pseudogene TRBV3-2) to TRBJ1-6; D is possibly TRBD1 (6 bases). The CDR3 contains 13 residues. V dropped 3 bases and J dropped 13 bases, with 13 bases sitting between them. Germline values: CDR1 LGHDT, CDR2 YNNKEL (reference sequence). CDR3 in DNA: TGTGCCAGCAGCCACCGGACAGAAGCGCCCCTCCACTTT. Protein sequence: CASSHRTEAPLHF.

This chain links TRBV3-1 (or the pseudogene TRBV3-2) with TRBJ2-2; 8 bases fit TRBD1. The CDR3 is 15 amino acids. Unmatched junction bases numbered 2, after V lost 3 bases and J lost 2 bases. Germline values: CDR1 LGHDT, CDR2 YNNKEL (reference sequence). The CDR3 bases are TGTGCCAGCAGCCAGACAGGGGACAACACCGGGGAGCTGTTTTTT. Protein sequence: CASSQTGDNTGELFF.

The chain combines TRBV11-1 with TRBJ2-2; D gene ambiguous. The CDR3 has 12 residues. V was pared by 2 bases and J by 6 bases, with 4 bases between. The germline V gene has CDR1 SGHAT and CDR2 FQDESV (reference sequence). CDR3 DNA sequence: TGTGCCAGCAGCTTATCGGCCGGGGAGCTGTTTTTT. Amino acid sequence: CASSLSAGELFF.

The J gene is TRBJ2-6, the V gene TRBV18; no definite D call. The V gene's germline CDR1 is KGHSH and CDR2 LQKENI. V lost 2 bases, J lost 0 bases, and 11 bases lay in between. The CDR3 totals 17 residues. CDR3 nucleotide sequence: TGTGCCAGCTCACCAAGAGAACCCTTCTCTGGGGCCAACGTCCTGACTTTC. Its protein product is CASSPREPFSGANVLTF.

The rearrangement links TRBV27 to TRBJ1-2; the D is unclear. Looked up from germline, CDR1 is MNHEY and CDR2 is SMNVEV (reference sequence). V was trimmed by 7 bases and J by 3 bases, leaving 18 bases between them. There are 15 residues in the CDR3. The CDR3 spells CASTPYGGRDYGYTF. For the CDR3, the DNA is TGTGCCAGCACCCCTTATGGAGGGCGCGACTATGGCTACACCTTC.

The chain recombines TRBV2 with TRBJ2-7; D perhaps matches TRBD1 (6 bases). From germline, CDR1 is SNHLY and CDR2 FYNNEI. This CDR3 region has 13 residues. V lost 7 bases and J 2 bases, leaving 12 bases between the germline ends. CDR3 nucleotide sequence: TGTGCCAGCAAGCGAGGGGGACCCTACGAGCAGTACTTC. It specifies CASKRGGPYEQYF. The whole variable domain, remainder taken from reference TRBV2 and TRBJ2-7, is EPEVTQTPSHQVTQMGQEVILRCVPISNHLYFYWYRQILGQKVEFLVSFYNNEISEKSEIFDDQFSVERPDGSNFTLKIRSTKLEDSAMYFCASKRGGPYEQYFGPGTRLTVT.

This clone appeared a few times. The J gene is TRBJ1-1, the V gene TRBV3-1 (or the pseudogene TRBV3-2), with 8 bases fitting TRBD1. The CDR3 extends over 14 amino acids. J gave up 5 bases and V 4 bases, and 6 bases lay outside the gene matches. Germline CDR1 is LGHDT and CDR2 is YNNKEL (reference sequence). CDR3 protein: CASSRRGQVTEAFF. The CDR3 DNA reads TGTGCCAGCAGCCGCAGGGGGCAGGTTACTGAAGCTTTCTTT.

This rearrangement joins TRBV6-5 to TRBJ1-1, with 9 bases lining up with TRBD1. With V trimmed by 6 bases and J by 4 bases, 3 bases remained unmatched. Looked up from germline, CDR1 is MNHEY and CDR2 is SVGAGI. The CDR3 contains 13 residues. The CDR3 DNA follows: TGTGCCAGCAGAGAGACAGGGGGCACTGAAGCTTTCTTT. It specifies CASRETGGTEAFF.

The chain carries TRBV30 and TRBJ1-2; TRBD1 might be the D (5 bases). Germline V gene lookup returns CDR1 GTSNPN and CDR2 SVGIG (reference sequence). This CDR3 is built from 8 residues. The CDR3 nucleotides read TGTACCTTAGGGGACTACACCTTC. Translated: CTLGDYTF.

The table lists this clone with a count of one. This chain links TRBV30 with TRBJ2-7; TRBD1 agrees at 7 bases. Trimming took 0 bases from V and 6 from J; bases not matched to a gene: 5. Germline loops: CDR1 GTSNPN, CDR2 SVGIG (reference sequence). The CDR3 runs 13 residues. The CDR3 reads CAWSVQGMGEQYF. The CDR3, as DNA: TGTGCCTGGAGTGTACAGGGGATGGGCGAGCAGTACTTC.

The chain links TRBV18 to TRBJ2-2; D is unresolved. CDR1 and CDR2 from the germline V gene are KGHSH and LQKENI. V gave up 3 bases and J gave up 3 bases, with 5 bases separating them. The CDR3 contains 13 residues. The CDR3 DNA is TGTGCCAGCTCACCTCTCGACACCGGGGAGCTGTTTTTT. Its translation is CASSPLDTGELFF.

A few counts support this clone. This chain joins TRBV6-5 and TRBJ1-1, with 7 bases matching TRBD1. The CDR3 is 15 residues long. V trimming: 5 bases; J trimming: 0 bases; junction bases outside the gene matches: 6. Looked up from germline, CDR1 is MNHEY and CDR2 is SVGAGI. Here the CDR3 DNA reads TGTGCCAGCAGTAACAGGGGTCGGATGAACACTGAAGCTTTCTTT. Amino acids: CASSNRGRMNTEAFF.

The V call is TRBV19, the J call TRBJ2-3; unclear D gene. Germline values: CDR1 LNHDA, CDR2 SQIVND (reference sequence). CDR3 length equals 14 residues. The V and J ends lost 4 bases and 2 bases respectively, with 10 bases between them. CDR3 in DNA: TGTGCCAGTAGTAATTGGCCATCCACAGATACGCAGTATTTT. This sequence encodes CASSNWPSTDTQYF.

The chain couples TRBV27 to TRBJ2-1; TRBD2 aligns across 8 bases. Unmatched junction bases numbered 1, after V lost 2 bases and J lost 4 bases. CDR1 and CDR2 (germline): MNHEY, SMNVEV (reference sequence). The CDR3 has 14 amino acids. CDR3 in amino acids: CASSLSGGYNEQFF. CDR3 nucleotide sequence: TGTGCCAGCAGTTTAAGCGGGGGTTACAATGAGCAGTTCTTC.

V usage is TRBV2 and J usage is TRBJ1-5; no clear D. The V end was cut by 5 bases, the J end by 0 bases, with 8 bases between. From germline, CDR1 is SNHLY and CDR2 FYNNEI. The CDR3 has 14 residues. CDR3 in DNA: TGTGCCAGCAGTTTGTATTATAGCAATCAGCCCCAGCATTTT. Translated, it gives CASSLYYSNQPQHF.

This clone has a handful of counts. V gene TRBV9 combines with J gene TRBJ1-3; D is ambiguous. Germline CDR1 and CDR2: SGDLS and YYNGEE. Trimming removed 4 bases at V and 0 bases at J, with 14 bases between. The CDR3 has 16 amino acids. The CDR3 sequence: CASSSPRTRSGNTIYF. CDR3 nucleotide sequence: TGTGCCAGCAGCTCCCCCAGGACTCGCTCTGGAAACACCATATATTTT.

This rearrangement joins TRBV7-6 to TRBJ2-7, with 9 bases identical to TRBD1. Germline CDR1 SGHVS, CDR2 FNYEAQ. The CDR3 is 15 amino acids. V shed 0 bases, J shed 1 base, and the junction held 1 base outside the gene matches. The CDR3 reads CASSLAGTGSYEQYF. CDR3 coding DNA: TGTGCCAGCAGCTTAGCGGGGACAGGGTCCTACGAGCAGTACTTC.

The chain employs TRBV6-6 and TRBJ2-7; 9 bases match TRBD1. V trimming: 4 bases; J trimming: 5 bases; junction bases outside the gene matches: 9. The CDR3 has 15 amino acids. Germline-derived CDR1 and CDR2 are MNHNY and SVGAGI (reference sequence). CDR3: CASSSRDRVSHEQYF. DNA of the CDR3: TGTGCCAGCAGTTCCCGGGACAGGGTTTCCCACGAGCAGTACTTC.

The chain combines TRBV18 with TRBJ2-7; D is perhaps TRBD1 (5 bases). The CDR3 length is 14 residues. Per germline, CDR1 KGHSH and CDR2 LQKENI. The V end was cut by 3 bases, the J end by 0 bases, with 9 bases between. The CDR3 loop is CASSPGQLSYEQYF. The CDR3 region has the DNA TGTGCCAGCTCACCGGGGCAGCTCTCCTACGAGCAGTACTTC.

V and J are TRBV6-2 or TRBV6-3 and TRBJ1-2, with a possible D match to TRBD1 (5 bases). CDR3 length: 14 residues. The V gene lost 5 bases and the J gene lost 1 base, with 11 bases spanning the gap. Looked up from germline, CDR1 is MNHEY and CDR2 is SVGEGT. DNA for the CDR3: TGTGCCAGCAGTCAACGGACATTTAACTATGGCTACACCTTC. Translation gives CASSQRTFNYGYTF.

The chain uses TRBV5-1 and TRBJ2-1, with D perhaps TRBD1 (8 bases). CDR1 and CDR2 (germline): SGHRS, YFSETQ. Trimming stripped 3 bases from V and 1 base from J, with 14 bases between. This CDR3 has 16 residues. The CDR3 sequence: CASSYGQGGSYNEQFF. CDR3 nucleotides: TGCGCCAGCAGCTACGGACAGGGAGGGTCCTACAATGAGCAGTTCTTC. Using reference TRBV5-1 and TRBJ2-1 for the parts outside the CDR3, the full variable domain is KAGVTQTPRYLIKTRGQQVTLSCSPISGHRSVSWYQQTPGQGLQFLFEYFSETQRNKGNFPGRFSGRQFSNSRSEMNVSTLELGDSALYLCASSYGQGGSYNEQFFGPGTRLTVL.